One and the same sample provided the 24 T cell receptor beta chains below, sequenced in a study of T-cell reconstitution after alpha-beta-depleted transplantation in children. This sample's TCRbeta library carried unique molecular identifier barcodes. In TCRdb, the PCR reads were re-called with MiXCR into one record per CDR3 protein. The sample carries some 300,000 distinct CDR3 sequences, over 9% recorded once. Sample: PBMCs, taken before TCRalphabeta/CD19-depleted stem cell transplant. The receptor source for this set is a boy younger than two with acute myeloid leukemia, due to receive a stem cell transplant.

This clonotype has ten or more counts. The chain combines TRBV20-1 with TRBJ1-4; D may be TRBD1 (6 bases). The CDR3 loop spans 13 amino acids. Trimming removed 3 bases at V and 8 bases at J, with 13 bases between. Germline loops: CDR1 DFQATT, CDR2 SNEGSKA (reference sequence). The DNA of the CDR3 is TGCAGTGCTAGCAGGGGACGAAAGGAAAAACTGTTTTTT. Translating gives CSASRGRKEKLFF.

This clonotype came up many times. This chain links TRBV6-5 with TRBJ2-7, with D perhaps matching TRBD2 (6 bases). Trimming removed 0 bases from V and 5 bases from J, with 11 bases in between. The CDR3 loop spans 14 amino acids. Germline V gene data show CDR1 as MNHEY and CDR2 as SVGAGI. CDR3 nucleotides: TGTGCCAGCAGTTACTCGGGCGGGAATGACGAGCAGTACTTC. Residues: CASSYSGGNDEQYF.

This clonotype was detected ten times or more. The chain links TRBV28 to TRBJ2-6; D ambiguous. The CDR3 is 15 residues long. CDR1 and CDR2 (germline): MDHEN, SYDVKM. Trimming removed 2 bases at V and 2 bases at J, with 7 bases between. The DNA of the CDR3 is TGTGCCAGCAGTTTAAGTTCGGCTGGGGCCAACGTCCTGACTTTC. Its protein product is CASSLSSAGANVLTF.

This clonotype was recorded many times. The chain carries TRBV7-3 and TRBJ2-3; maybe TRBD1 (6 bases). The germline CDR1 and CDR2 sequences are SGHTA and FQGTGA. V was shortened by 6 bases and J by 0 bases, with 13 bases between the two germline ends. The CDR3 has 15 amino acids. CDR3 nucleotide sequence: TGTGCCAGCAGGCTTACAGGGACAAGCACAGATACGCAGTATTTT. Its translation is CASRLTGTSTDTQYF.

This clonotype has ten or more counts. The CDR3 protein is CASSLAETGEEQYF. The CDR3, as DNA: TGTGCCAGCAGCTTAGCGGAGACAGGGGAGGAGCAGTACTTC. The chain uses TRBV7-8 and TRBJ2-7; 8 bases match TRBD1. The CDR3 has 14 residues. Per the germline V gene, CDR1 is SGHVS and CDR2 is FQNEAQ. The ends lost 0 bases at V and 7 bases at J; junction bases unmatched: 5.

This clonotype was counted ten times or more. This sequence joins TRBV12-3 or TRBV12-4 and TRBJ2-7, with TRBD2 matching 7 bases. The V segment lost 6 bases and the J segment 2 bases; nucleotides outside the gene matches: 10. The CDR3 is 15 amino acids. CDR3 sequence (DNA): TGTGCCAGCAGCCGAGCGCCAGGGAGGGCCTACGAGCAGTACTTC. Translating it yields CASSRAPGRAYEQYF.

At least ten counts were recorded for this clonotype. The rearrangement links TRBV20-1 to TRBJ2-1; 10 nucleotides match TRBD1. This CDR3 is built from 16 residues. Unmatched junction bases numbered 6, after V lost 1 base and J lost 3 bases. Germline loops: CDR1 DFQATT, CDR2 SNEGSKA (reference sequence). CDR3 amino acids: CSARAGTGDLYNEQFF. The DNA for the CDR3 is TGCAGTGCTAGAGCGGGGACAGGGGACCTCTACAATGAGCAGTTCTTC.

About this clonotype itself: A much larger clone differs by one base, so this may be a read error. The CDR3: CARSYGGEQYF. The CDR3 DNA reads as TGTGCCAGAAGTTACGGGGGTGAGCAGTACTTC. The V and J genes are TRBV6-5 and TRBJ2-7; possible D gene TRBD2, 6 bases. From germline, CDR1 is MNHEY and CDR2 SVGAGI. This CDR3 is 11 amino acids long.

This clonotype showed up just a few times. The chain uses TRBV9 and TRBJ1-1, with TRBD1 identical over 9 bases. The V gene's germline CDR1 is SGDLS and CDR2 YYNGEE. V shed 3 bases, J shed 10 bases, and the junction held 1 base outside the gene matches. The CDR3 length is 11 residues. CDR3 bases: TGTGCCAGCAGCGGACAGGGGGGAGCTTTCTTT. It codes for CASSGQGGAFF.

This clonotype was detected many times. This rearrangement joins TRBV5-1 to TRBJ2-7; D is perhaps TRBD2 (6 bases). This CDR3 is built from 14 residues. V gave up 0 bases and J gave up 3 bases, with 10 bases separating them. The germline V gene has CDR1 SGHRS and CDR2 YFSETQ. CDR3 protein: CASSLGGEGYEQYF. Here the CDR3 DNA reads TGCGCCAGCAGCTTGGGCGGGGAAGGCTACGAGCAGTACTTC. Full variable domain (remainder filled in from reference TRBV5-1 and TRBJ2-7): KAGVTQTPRYLIKTRGQQVTLSCSPISGHRSVSWYQQTPGQGLQFLFEYFSETQRNKGNFPGRFSGRQFSNSRSEMNVSTLELGDSALYLCASSLGGEGYEQYFGPGTRLTVT.

In its sample, this clonotype was seen many times. V gene TRBV5-1 combines with J gene TRBJ1-4; 7 bases agree with TRBD1. The germline V gene encodes CDR1 SGHRS and CDR2 YFSETQ. This CDR3 region has 15 residues. The ends lost 1 base at V and 2 bases at J; junction bases unmatched: 2. The CDR3: CASSLPGQTNEKLFF. The DNA for the CDR3 is TGCGCCAGCAGCTTGCCGGGACAGACTAATGAAAAACTGTTTTTT.

The sample holds many counts of this clonotype. The J gene is TRBJ2-7, the V gene TRBV12-3 or TRBV12-4; D is uncertain. The CDR3 sequence is 13 residues long. Trimming removed 2 bases at V and 0 bases at J, with 5 bases between. In nucleotides, the CDR3 is TGTGCCAGCAGTTTAAGCGACTCCTACGAGCAGTACTTC. It is translated as CASSLSDSYEQYF.

The chain recombines TRBV20-1 with TRBJ2-3; the D gene is possibly TRBD2 (6 bases). This CDR3 spans 14 amino acids. Trimming took 2 bases from V and 1 from J, leaving 10 bases between them. Germline V gene data show CDR1 as DFQATT and CDR2 as SNEGSKA (reference sequence). CDR3 nucleotide sequence: TGCAGTGCTAGAAGAGGGGAGGGCACAGATACGCAGTATTTT. Translation gives CSARRGEGTDTQYF.

This clonotype was picked up many times. The chain combines TRBV28 with TRBJ2-7, with D perhaps matching TRBD1 (6 bases). Trimming removed 3 bases at V and 5 bases at J, with 14 bases between. Germline assignment: CDR1 MDHEN and CDR2 SYDVKM. The CDR3 consists of 14 residues. The CDR3 coding sequence is TGTGCCAGCAGTTTGTCAGGGGTGGCGAACGAGCAGTACTTC. It is translated as CASSLSGVANEQYF.

This clonotype has ten or more counts. This rearrangement joins TRBV27 to TRBJ2-3; 9 positions agree with TRBD2. The length of the CDR3 is 16 residues. V trimming: 2 bases; J trimming: 4 bases; junction bases outside the gene matches: 7. CDR1 is MNHEY, CDR2 SMNVEV, per germline (reference sequence). CDR3 loop: CASSLAGGLVADTQYF. DNA of the CDR3: TGTGCCAGCAGTTTAGCGGGAGGGCTGGTGGCAGATACGCAGTATTTT.

This clonotype has ten or more counts. The chain employs TRBV7-3 and TRBJ2-2; tentative D call: TRBD1 (6 bases). V was clipped by 4 bases and J by 4 bases, with 13 bases between them. Germline CDR1 reads SGHTA; CDR2 reads FQGTGA. CDR3 length equals 15 residues. CDR3 in amino acids: CASSSPGATTGELFF. The CDR3 bases are TGTGCCAGCAGCTCCCCAGGGGCCACCACCGGGGAGCTGTTTTTT.

This clonotype was found many times. J is TRBJ2-1 and V is TRBV5-6; TRBD1 is a possible D gene (6 bases). Germline CDR1 reads SGHDT; CDR2 reads YYEEEE. This CDR3 region has 15 residues. Trimming left V 3 bases short and J 5 bases short, with 15 bases between. This CDR3 is CASSSYYRVNNEQFF. The CDR3 region has the DNA TGTGCCAGCAGCTCCTATTACAGGGTCAACAATGAGCAGTTCTTC.

In its sample, this clonotype was seen many times. This sequence joins TRBV7-9 and TRBJ2-7; 9 bases agree with TRBD1. J lost 7 bases, V lost 2 bases, and 12 bases had no gene match. Germline CDR1 reads SEHNR; CDR2 reads FQNEAQ (reference sequence). The CDR3 length is 16 residues. The CDR3, as DNA: TGTGCCAGCAGCTTACGGACAGGGGTTGAATTTGGGGAGCAGTACTTC. Its translation: CASSLRTGVEFGEQYF. Full variable domain (rest looked up from reference TRBV7-9 and TRBJ2-7): DTGVSQNPRHKITKRGQNVTFRCDPISEHNRLYWYRQTLGQGPEFLTYFQNEAQLEKSRLLSDRFSAERPKGSFSTLEIQRTEQGDSAMYLCASSLRTGVEFGEQYFGPGTRLTVT.

The sample holds many counts of this clonotype. J is TRBJ1-1 and V is TRBV4-2; TRBD1 might be the D (5 bases). The germline V gene has CDR1 LGHNA and CDR2 YNFKEQ. V gave up 2 bases and J gave up 4 bases, with 11 bases separating them. This CDR3 is 14 amino acids long. CDR3 sequence: CASSQTRVSTEAFF. CDR3 sequence (DNA): TGTGCCAGCAGCCAAACCAGGGTGAGCACTGAAGCTTTCTTT.

This clonotype was observed at least ten times. The CDR3 is CASSSNPAGRGTSRSYEQYF. The DNA for the CDR3 is TGTGCCAGCAGCTCCAACCCGGCGGGCAGGGGGACTAGCAGGTCCTACGAGCAGTACTTC. V gene TRBV11-2 combines with J gene TRBJ2-7; 9 bases agree with TRBD2. The length of the CDR3 is 20 residues. Germline CDR1 is SGHAT and CDR2 is FQNNGV. J lost 1 base, V lost 4 bases, and 20 bases had no gene match.

This clonotype has a count of ten or more. The V gene is TRBV5-1, the J gene TRBJ2-7; D is perhaps TRBD2 (5 bases). V was trimmed by 0 bases and J by 3 bases, leaving 16 bases between them. CDR1 SGHRS and CDR2 YFSETQ come from the germline V gene. The CDR3 loop spans 16 amino acids. The CDR3: CASSLARKGVYYEQYF. The DNA for the CDR3 is TGCGCCAGCAGCTTGGCGCGTAAGGGAGTGTACTACGAGCAGTACTTC.

This clonotype was counted at least ten times. The J gene is TRBJ2-6, the V gene TRBV12-3 or TRBV12-4; D perhaps matches TRBD2 (5 bases). V gave up 0 bases and J gave up 0 bases, with 9 bases separating them. The CDR3 contains 17 residues. The CDR3 sequence is CASSLAAGRSGANVLTF. CDR3 bases: TGTGCCAGCAGTTTAGCGGCGGGCCGCTCTGGGGCCAACGTCCTGACTTTC.

This clonotype was recorded many times. CDR3 nucleotide sequence: TGTGCCAGCAGGCTGGGACAGGGCTACGAGCAGTACTTC. As protein: CASRLGQGYEQYF. This rearrangement joins TRBV12-3 or TRBV12-4 to TRBJ2-7; 9 nucleotides match TRBD1. This CDR3 comprises 13 residues. V lost 6 bases, J lost 3 bases, and 3 bases stayed unmatched.

In this sample, this clonotype turned up many times. The chain is built from TRBV7-2 and TRBJ2-1; 7 bases are a match to TRBD1. Germline lookup yields CDR1 SGHTA and CDR2 FQGNSA. V trimming: 0 bases; J trimming: 2 bases; junction bases outside the gene matches: 4. This CDR3 has 16 residues. CDR3 DNA: TGTGCCAGCAGCTTAGCGGGGACAGCCACCTACAATGAGCAGTTCTTC. Translated: CASSLAGTATYNEQFF. Full variable domain (remainder filled in from reference TRBV7-2 and TRBJ2-1): GAGVSQSPSNKVTEKGKDVELRCDPISGHTALYWYRQSLGQGLEFLIYFQGNSAPDKSGLPSDRFSAERTGGSVSTLTIQRTQQEDSAVYLCASSLAGTATYNEQFFGPGTRLTVL.